The entry that follows covers one T cell receptor beta chain sequence. Its cognate antigen is unknown. This CDR3 region has 16 residues. V was shortened by 8 bases and J by 7 bases, with 27 bases between the two germline ends. Looked up from germline, CDR1 is GTSNPN and CDR2 is SVGIG (reference sequence). Following RNA extraction, reverse transcription yielded cDNA that acted as the sequencing template. Method: immunoSEQ multiplex PCR; TCRdb's copy keeps in-frame clones and lacks some. Among about 210,000 clones listed, roughly two fifths were seen once. This entry belongs to a study of CD8+ T cells in alopecia areata. Study-wide background: Tofacitinib was taken orally by treated patients, and the dose was 5 to 10 mg twice daily.

Stated treatment: oral pan-JAK inhibitor, 5-10 mg twice daily. General study findings and limits: More clonal than normal scalp was lesional scalp, particularly alopecia totalis/universalis. Sequenced scalp T cells also include alphabeta T cells resident in normal skin.

The TCR sequence derives from a human donor with alopecia areata. The sequenced sample was CD4+ T cells sorted from blood, obtained around week 37, from a patient treated with tofacitinib. This chain joins TRBV30 and TRBJ2-1; tentative D call: TRBD2 (6 bases). The DNA of the CDR3 is TGTGCCGCGATCAGGATAGGCCGGGACTCGGTTAATGAGCAGTTCTTC. Translation: CAAIRIGRDSVNEQFF.